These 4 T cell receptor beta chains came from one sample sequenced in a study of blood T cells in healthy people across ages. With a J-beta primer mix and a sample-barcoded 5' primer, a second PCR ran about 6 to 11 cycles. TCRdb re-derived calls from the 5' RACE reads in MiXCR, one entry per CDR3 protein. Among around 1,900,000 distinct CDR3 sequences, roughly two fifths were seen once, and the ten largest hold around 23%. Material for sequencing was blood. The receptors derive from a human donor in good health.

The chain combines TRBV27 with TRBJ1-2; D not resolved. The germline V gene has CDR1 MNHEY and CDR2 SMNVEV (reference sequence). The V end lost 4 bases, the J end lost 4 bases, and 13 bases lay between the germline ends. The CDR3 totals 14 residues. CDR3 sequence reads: CASSSSAGPYGYTF. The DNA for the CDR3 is TGTGCCAGCAGTTCATCGGCGGGCCCCTATGGCTACACCTTC.

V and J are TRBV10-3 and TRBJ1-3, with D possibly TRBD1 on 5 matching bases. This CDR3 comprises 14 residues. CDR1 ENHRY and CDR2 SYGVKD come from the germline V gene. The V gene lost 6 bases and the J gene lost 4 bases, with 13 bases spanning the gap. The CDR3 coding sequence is TGTGCCATCAGGAATGGGACGGCCGGAAACACCATATATTTT. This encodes CAIRNGTAGNTIYF.

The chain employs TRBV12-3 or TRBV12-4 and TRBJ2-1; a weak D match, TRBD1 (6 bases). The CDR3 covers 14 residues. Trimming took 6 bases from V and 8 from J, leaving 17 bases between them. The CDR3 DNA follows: TGTGCCAGCAGCCAACAGGGTGGGGCCTATGAGCAGTTCTTC. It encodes CASSQQGGAYEQFF.

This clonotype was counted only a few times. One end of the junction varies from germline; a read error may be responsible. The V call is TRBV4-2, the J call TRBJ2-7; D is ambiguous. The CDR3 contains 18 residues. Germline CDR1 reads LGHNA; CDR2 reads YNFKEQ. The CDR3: CAGSQDDLSDLKSYEQYF. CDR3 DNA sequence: TGTGCCGGCAGCCAGGACGACTTAAGCGACCTGAAATCCTACGAGCAGTACTTC.